The entry that follows covers one TCR beta chain sequence. Its antigen is unknown. This entry belongs to a study of beta chain features in type 1 diabetes. Overall study results and limits: Moderate but significant shortening of TCRB CDR3s was recorded in all four CD4+ subsets from Type 1 diabetes patients. Among patients, naive, central memory and Treg TCRB repertoires appeared more similar than among healthy donors.

The sequenced template was cDNA made from the entire isolated RNA. The average output of naive, central memory and regulatory T cell samples was around 3.5 million reads. Repertoires were generated with immunoSEQ multiplex PCR, while TCRdb's copy carries only in-frame clones and drops some. The data contain fewer than 300,000 clones, roughly 10% of them singletons. CDR1 and CDR2 from the germline V gene are KGHSH and LQKENI. Deletions cut 0 bases from V and 10 bases from J, with 13 bases between. CDR3 size: 14 residues. Blood was drawn once from each donor into heparinised tubes. The draws averaged about 0.11 L.

Sequenced sample: naive CD4+ T cells from blood. The V gene is TRBV18, the J gene TRBJ2-1, with D maybe TRBD1 (6 bases). This TCR was sampled from a man younger than 40 with type 1 diabetes. CDR3 loop: CASSPPGQFGEQFF. DNA of the CDR3: TGTGCCAGCTCACCACCGGGACAATTCGGCGAGCAGTTCTTC.